The clone carrying this TCR beta chain was picked up many times. This sample is drawn from a study of T cells in Graves' hyperthyroidism and ophthalmopathy. Germline-derived CDR1 and CDR2 are SGHAT and FQNNGV. J lost 6 bases, V lost 4 bases, and 16 bases had no gene match. The CDR3 contains 17 residues. A Clinical Activity Score of at least 3, a NOSPECS grade of at least 4 and a duration under 3 months were recorded in the ophthalmopathy patients. Investigators excluded patients with uncontrolled infection, other autoimmune disease, pregnancy or lactation. Thyroid ultrasound and orbital computed tomography, with clinical symptoms and serum thyroxine and TRAb, informed diagnoses. Using RNA transcripts as the source, TCR beta CDR3 regions were amplified. Using the HTBI primer set, a first-round RT-PCR was run on the TCR CDR3. A single record per CDR3 protein comes from TCRdb applying MiXCR to the multiplex PCR reads. The profile shows approximately 600,000 distinct CDR3 sequences, roughly 20% of them singletons.

Source material: blood. This sequence originates from a man aged 30 to 45 with Graves' ophthalmopathy. The chain links TRBV11-2 to TRBJ2-7; 9 bases map to TRBD1. The CDR3 loop reads CASSSLSQGARSAEQYF. The CDR3 DNA reads TGTGCCAGCAGCTCCTTATCACAGGGGGCGCGGTCTGCCGAGCAGTACTTC.